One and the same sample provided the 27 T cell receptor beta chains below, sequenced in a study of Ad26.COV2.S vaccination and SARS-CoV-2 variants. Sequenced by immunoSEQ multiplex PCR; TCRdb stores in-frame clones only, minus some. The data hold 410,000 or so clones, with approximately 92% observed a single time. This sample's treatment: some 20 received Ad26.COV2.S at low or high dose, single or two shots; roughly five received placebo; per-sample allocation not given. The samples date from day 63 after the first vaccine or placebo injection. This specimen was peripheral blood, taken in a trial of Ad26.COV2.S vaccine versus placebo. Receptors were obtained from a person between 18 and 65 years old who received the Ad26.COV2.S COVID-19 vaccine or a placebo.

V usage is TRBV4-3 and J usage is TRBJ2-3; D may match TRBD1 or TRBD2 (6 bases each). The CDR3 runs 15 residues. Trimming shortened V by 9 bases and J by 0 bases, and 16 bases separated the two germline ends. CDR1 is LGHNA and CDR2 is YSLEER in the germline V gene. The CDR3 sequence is CARKTTGTSTDTQYF. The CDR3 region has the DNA TGCGCCAGGAAGACCACAGGGACTAGCACAGATACGCAGTATTTT.

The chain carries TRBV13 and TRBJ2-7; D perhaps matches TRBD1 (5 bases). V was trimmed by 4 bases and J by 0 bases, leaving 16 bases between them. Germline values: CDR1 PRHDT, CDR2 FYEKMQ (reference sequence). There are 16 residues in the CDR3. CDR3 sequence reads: CASSSDTGALSYEQYF. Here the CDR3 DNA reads TGTGCCAGCAGCTCGGACACAGGAGCCCTCTCCTACGAGCAGTACTTC.

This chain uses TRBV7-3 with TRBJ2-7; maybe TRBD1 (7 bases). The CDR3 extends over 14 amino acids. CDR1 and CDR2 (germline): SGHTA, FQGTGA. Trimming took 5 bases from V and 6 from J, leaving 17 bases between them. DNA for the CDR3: TGTGCCAGCAGCCCTCAGGGGGGCCAAAGCGAGCAGTACTTC. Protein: CASSPQGGQSEQYF.

The CDR3 loop is CASSSRQGSDEQFF. DNA of the CDR3: TGTGCCAGCAGCTCGCGACAGGGGAGTGATGAGCAGTTCTTC. The rearrangement links TRBV11-2 to TRBJ2-1; 8 nucleotides line up with TRBD1. This CDR3 comprises 14 residues. Germline CDR1 reads SGHAT; CDR2 reads FQNNGV. The V gene end was trimmed by 4 bases and the J gene end by 8 bases; junction bases not matched to a gene: 7.

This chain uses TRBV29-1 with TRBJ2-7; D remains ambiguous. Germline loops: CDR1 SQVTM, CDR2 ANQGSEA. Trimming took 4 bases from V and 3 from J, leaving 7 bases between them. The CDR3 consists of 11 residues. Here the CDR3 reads CSVAHGYEQYF. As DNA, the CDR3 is TGCAGCGTTGCCCACGGCTACGAGCAGTACTTC.

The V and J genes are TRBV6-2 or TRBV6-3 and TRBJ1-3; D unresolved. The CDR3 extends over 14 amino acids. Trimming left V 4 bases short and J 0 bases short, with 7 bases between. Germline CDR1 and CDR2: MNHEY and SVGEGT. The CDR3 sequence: CASSSYSSGNTIYF. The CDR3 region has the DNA TGTGCCAGCAGTTCATACAGCTCTGGAAACACCATATATTTT.

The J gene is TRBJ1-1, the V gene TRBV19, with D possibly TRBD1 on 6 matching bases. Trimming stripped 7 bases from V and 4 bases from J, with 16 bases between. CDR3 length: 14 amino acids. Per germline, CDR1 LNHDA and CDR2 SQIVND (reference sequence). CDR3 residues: CASTRGARATEAFF. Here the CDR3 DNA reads TGTGCCAGTACCCGGGGGGCCAGAGCCACTGAAGCTTTCTTT. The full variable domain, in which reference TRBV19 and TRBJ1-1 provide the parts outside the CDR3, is DGGITQSPKYLFRKEGQNVTLSCEQNLNHDAMYWYRQDPGQGLRLIYYSQIVNDFQKGDIAEGYSVSREKKESFPLTVTSAQKNPTAFYLCASTRGARATEAFFGQGTRLTVV.

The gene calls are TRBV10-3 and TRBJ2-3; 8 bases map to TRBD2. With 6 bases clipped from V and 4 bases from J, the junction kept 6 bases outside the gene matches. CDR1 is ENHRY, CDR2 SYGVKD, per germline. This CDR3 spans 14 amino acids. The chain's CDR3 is CAISFEAGADTQYF. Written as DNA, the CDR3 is TGTGCCATCAGCTTTGAAGCGGGAGCAGATACGCAGTATTTT.

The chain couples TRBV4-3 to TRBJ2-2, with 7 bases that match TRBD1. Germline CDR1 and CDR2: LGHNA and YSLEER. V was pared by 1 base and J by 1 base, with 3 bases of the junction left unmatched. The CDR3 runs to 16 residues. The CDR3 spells CASSQARDRNTGELFF. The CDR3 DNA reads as TGCGCCAGCAGCCAAGCCCGGGACAGGAACACCGGGGAGCTGTTTTTT.

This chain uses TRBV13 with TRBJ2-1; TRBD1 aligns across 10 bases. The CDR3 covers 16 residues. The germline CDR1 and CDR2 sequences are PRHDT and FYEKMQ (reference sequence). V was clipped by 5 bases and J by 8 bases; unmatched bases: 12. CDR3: CASSHEEDRGRDEQFF. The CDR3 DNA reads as TGTGCCAGCAGCCACGAGGAAGACAGGGGGCGGGATGAGCAGTTCTTC. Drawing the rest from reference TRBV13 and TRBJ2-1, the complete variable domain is AAGVIQSPRHLIKEKRETATLKCYPIPRHDTVYWYQQGPGQDPQFLISFYEKMQSDKGSIPDRFSAQQFSDYHSELNMSSLELGDSALYFCASSHEEDRGRDEQFFGPGTRLTVL.

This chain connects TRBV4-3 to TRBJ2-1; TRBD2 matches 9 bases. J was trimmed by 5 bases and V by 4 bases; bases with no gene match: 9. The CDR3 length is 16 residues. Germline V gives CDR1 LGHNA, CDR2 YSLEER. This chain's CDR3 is CASSRSSGRIDNEQFF. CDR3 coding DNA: TGCGCCAGCAGCCGAAGTAGCGGGAGAATAGACAATGAGCAGTTCTTC.

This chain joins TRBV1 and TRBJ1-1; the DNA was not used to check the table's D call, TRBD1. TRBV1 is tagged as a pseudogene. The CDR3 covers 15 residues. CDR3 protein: CTSSQDEQGYTEAFF. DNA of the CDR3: TGCACCAGCAGCCAAGATGAACAGGGGTACACTGAAGCTTTCTTT.

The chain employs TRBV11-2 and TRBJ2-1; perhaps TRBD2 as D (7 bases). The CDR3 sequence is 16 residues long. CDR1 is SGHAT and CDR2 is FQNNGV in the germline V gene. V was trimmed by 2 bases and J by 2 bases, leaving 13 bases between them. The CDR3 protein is CASSLSSRGPYNEQFF. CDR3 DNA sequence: TGTGCCAGCAGCTTATCTTCGCGGGGGCCCTACAATGAGCAGTTCTTC.

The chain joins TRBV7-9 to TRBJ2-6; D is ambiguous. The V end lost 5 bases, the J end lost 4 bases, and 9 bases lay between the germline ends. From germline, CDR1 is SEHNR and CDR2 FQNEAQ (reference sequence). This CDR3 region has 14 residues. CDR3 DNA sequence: TGTGCCAGCAGCGGTCCAACAGGGGCCAACGTCCTGACTTTC. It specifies CASSGPTGANVLTF.

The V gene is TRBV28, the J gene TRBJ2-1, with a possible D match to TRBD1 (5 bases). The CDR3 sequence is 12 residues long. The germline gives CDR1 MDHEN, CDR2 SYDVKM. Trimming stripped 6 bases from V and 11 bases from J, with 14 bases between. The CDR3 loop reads CASSLGHNQQFF. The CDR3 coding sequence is TGTGCCAGCAGCCTCGGACATAACCAGCAGTTCTTC.

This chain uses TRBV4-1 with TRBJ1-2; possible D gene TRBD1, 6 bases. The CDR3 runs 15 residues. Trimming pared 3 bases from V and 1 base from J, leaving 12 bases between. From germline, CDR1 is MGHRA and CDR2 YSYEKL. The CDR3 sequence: CASSQAQGHNYGYTF. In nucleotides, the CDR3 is TGCGCCAGCAGCCAGGCACAGGGACATAACTATGGCTACACCTTC.

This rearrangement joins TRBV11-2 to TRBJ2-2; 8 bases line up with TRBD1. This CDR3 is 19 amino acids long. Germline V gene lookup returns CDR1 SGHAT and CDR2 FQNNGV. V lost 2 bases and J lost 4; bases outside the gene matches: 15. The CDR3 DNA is TGTGCCAGCAGCTTAATCGCTTCGTGGACAGGGTTCATCACCGGGGAGCTGTTTTTT. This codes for CASSLIASWTGFITGELFF.

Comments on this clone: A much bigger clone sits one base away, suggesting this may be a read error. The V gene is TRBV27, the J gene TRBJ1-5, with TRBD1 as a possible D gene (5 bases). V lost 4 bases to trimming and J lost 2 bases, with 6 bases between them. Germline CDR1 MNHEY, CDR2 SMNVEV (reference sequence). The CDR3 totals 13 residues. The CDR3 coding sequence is TGTGCCAGCAGTTGGGGGGGCAATCAGCCCCAGCATTTT. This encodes CASSWGGNQPQHF.

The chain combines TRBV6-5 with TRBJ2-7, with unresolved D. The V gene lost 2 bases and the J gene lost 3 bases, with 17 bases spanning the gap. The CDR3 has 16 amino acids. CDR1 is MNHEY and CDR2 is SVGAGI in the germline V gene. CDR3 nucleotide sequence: TGTGCCAGCAGTTACGTTAAGGCAGCAGCCTTCTACGAGCAGTACTTC. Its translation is CASSYVKAAAFYEQYF.

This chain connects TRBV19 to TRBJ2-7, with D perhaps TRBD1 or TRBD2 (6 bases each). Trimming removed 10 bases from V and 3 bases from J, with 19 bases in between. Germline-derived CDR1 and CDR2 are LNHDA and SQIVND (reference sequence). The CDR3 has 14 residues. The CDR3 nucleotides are TGTGCCACCAGTGGGCAGGGGACTTACTACGAGCAGTACTTC. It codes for CATSGQGTYYEQYF.

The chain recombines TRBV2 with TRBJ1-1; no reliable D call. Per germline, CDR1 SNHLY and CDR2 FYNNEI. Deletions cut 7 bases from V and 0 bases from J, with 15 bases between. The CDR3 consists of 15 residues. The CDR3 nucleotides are TGTGCCAGCAAGGTGGACGCGAGAATGAACACTGAAGCTTTCTTT. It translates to CASKVDARMNTEAFF.

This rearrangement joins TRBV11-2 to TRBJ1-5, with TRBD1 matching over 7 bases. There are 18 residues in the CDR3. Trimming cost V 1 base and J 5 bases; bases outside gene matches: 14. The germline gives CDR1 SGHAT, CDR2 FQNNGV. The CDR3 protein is CASSLGRLRGPKDQPQHF. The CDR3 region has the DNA TGTGCCAGCAGCTTAGGCCGGTTAAGGGGGCCGAAAGATCAGCCCCAGCATTTT.

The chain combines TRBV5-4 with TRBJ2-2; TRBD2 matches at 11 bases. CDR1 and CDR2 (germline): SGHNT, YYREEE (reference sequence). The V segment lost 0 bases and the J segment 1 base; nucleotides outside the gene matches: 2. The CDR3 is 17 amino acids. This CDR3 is CASSLDSGRVNTGELFF. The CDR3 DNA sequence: TGTGCCAGCAGCTTGGATAGCGGGAGGGTGAACACCGGGGAGCTGTTTTTT.

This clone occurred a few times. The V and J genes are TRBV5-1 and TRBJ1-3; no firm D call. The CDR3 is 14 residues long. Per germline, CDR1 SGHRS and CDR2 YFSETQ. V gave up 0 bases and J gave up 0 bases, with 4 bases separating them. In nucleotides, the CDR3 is TGCGCCAGCAGCTTGGAGGCCTCTGGAAACACCATATATTTT. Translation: CASSLEASGNTIYF.

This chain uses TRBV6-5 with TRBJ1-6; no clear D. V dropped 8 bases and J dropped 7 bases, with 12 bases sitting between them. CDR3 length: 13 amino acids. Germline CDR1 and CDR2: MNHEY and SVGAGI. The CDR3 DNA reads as TGTGCCAGCGGCCGGGCCGAGAATTCACCCCTCCACTTT. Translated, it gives CASGRAENSPLHF.

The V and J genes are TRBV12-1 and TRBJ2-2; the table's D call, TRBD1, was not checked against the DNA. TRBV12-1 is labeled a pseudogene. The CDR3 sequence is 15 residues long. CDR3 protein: CARQGVKRDTGELFF. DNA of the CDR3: TGTGCCAGACAGGGGGTGAAAAGGGACACCGGGGAGCTGTTTTTT.

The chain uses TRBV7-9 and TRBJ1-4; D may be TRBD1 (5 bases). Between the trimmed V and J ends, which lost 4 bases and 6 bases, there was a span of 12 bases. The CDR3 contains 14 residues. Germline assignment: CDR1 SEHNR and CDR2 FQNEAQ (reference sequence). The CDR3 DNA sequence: TGTGCCAGCAGCTGGTTGGGACCCGATGAAAAACTGTTTTTT. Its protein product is CASSWLGPDEKLFF.